This T cell receptor (beta chain) derives from a study of beta chain features in type 1 diabetes. Study-wide results and limits: When Type 1 diabetes patients were examined, their TCRB CDR3s proved moderately but significantly shorter in all four CD4+ subsets.

About this clone itself: What it binds is unknown.

Isolated RNA was reverse transcribed in full, so expressed TCRB transcripts were sequenced. Measured with immunoSEQ multiplex PCR; TCRdb has only the in-frame clones, and not every one. The table has 550,000 to 850,000 clones, around 15% seen once; the top ten hold 0.02% to 0.025%. The clonotype comes from a man aged 18-30 years with type 1 diabetes. Sequenced input: naive CD4+ T cells from blood.

This CDR3 is CASSWGGQNFYGYTF. The DNA of the CDR3 is TGTGCCAGCAGTTGGGGGGGACAGAACTTTTATGGCTACACCTTC. The rearrangement uses TRBV27 and TRBJ1-2, with 7 bases identical to TRBD1. The CDR3 has 15 residues. V shed 4 bases, J shed 5 bases, and the junction held 10 bases outside the gene matches. Germline-derived CDR1 and CDR2 are MNHEY and SMNVEV (reference sequence).